The entry below describes one T cell receptor (beta chain). Its antigen target is currently unknown. No qualities accompany the bases; no much larger clone lies one base away. Other DNA sequences within the sample encode an identical CDR3. The receptor library was made with the immunoSEQ multiplex PCR assay. The immuneACCESS repertoire file appears here via TCRdb, limited to in-frame rearrangements. These files lack a portion of the clones; in checked studies, under half of the deficit traces to unresolved V genes, and the cause of the others is not known. The sample table lists fewer than 100,000 clones, 78% of them with a count of one. The ten top clones hold 22% of the sample. This sample was taken from a study of radiotherapy plus CTLA-4 blockade in lung cancer (dated by TCRdb to the late 2010s). Looking at the study overall: Objective responses occurred in 18% of enrolled patients, and less than 35% achieved disease control.

The study evaluated CTLA-4 blockade (ipilimumab) given together with focal radiation therapy in patients who had chemo-refractory metastatic non-small-cell lung cancer. The CDR3 measures 16 amino acids from cysteine to phenylalanine. Only the CDR3 part of the read is kept: 48 bases, read in frame from the first base. CDR1 and CDR2, looked up from the germline V gene, are LGHNA and YSLEER. V loses 0 bases of germline sequence and J loses 9 bases, and the interval between the two ends is 15 bases. General study outcomes and caveats: The strongest predictors of response, as reported, were early dynamic changes in blood T cell clones along with a rise in serum interferon-beta after radiation. After treatment with radiotherapy and ipilimumab, TCR clones that came from tumors expanded in the peripheral blood.

The sample consisted of peripheral blood, taken from a patient treated with radiotherapy plus ipilimumab. The receptor chain draws on TRBV4-3 and TRBJ1-6; TRBD1 is perhaps the D gene, given 5 matching bases. The receptor's source is a human donor with non-small cell lung cancer whose response to radiotherapy plus ipilimumab could not be evaluated. Some clones in this sample may be carry-over from other donors' samples. The DNA reads TGCGCCAGCAGCCAAGAAGGGCCCCGGGGGAGTTCACCCCTCCACTTT. It codes for CASSQEGPRGSSPLHF.